This entry lists 20 T cell receptor beta chains sequenced from one sample in a study of post-analysis software for immune sequencing data. No antigen has been identified for these receptors. Study-wide findings and caveats: When patients were compared with controls, 4 or 5 TRBV segments were more frequent, TRBV5-6, TRBV5-1 and TRBV20-1 among them.

The TCR beta cDNA libraries carried unique molecular identifiers. TCRdb itself ran the PCR reads through MiXCR, one entry per CDR3 protein. The table lists 600,000 to 750,000 distinct CDR3 sequences, roughly three fifths of them singletons. Specimen: blood. The receptors here all came from a girl aged 2 to 9 with multiple sclerosis.

This clonotype was counted only a few times. This chain connects TRBV12-3 or TRBV12-4 to TRBJ2-5; D remains ambiguous. The CDR3 covers 14 residues. V dropped 3 bases and J dropped 4 bases, with 12 bases sitting between them. The CDR3 DNA sequence: TGTGCCAGCAGTTTTTTTGTTCGCGGAGAGACCCAGTACTTC. It specifies CASSFFVRGETQYF.

The V call is TRBV11-2, the J call TRBJ1-1; D is unresolved. This CDR3 has 13 amino acids. CDR1 SGHAT and CDR2 FQNNGV come from the germline V gene. The V and J ends lost 0 bases and 6 bases respectively, with 8 bases between them. The CDR3 nucleotides are TGTGCCAGCAGCTTAGATCTCTTAGCTGAAGCTTTCTTT. It encodes CASSLDLLAEAFF. The complete variable domain, with remaining parts taken from reference TRBV11-2 and TRBJ1-1, reads EAGVAQSPRYKIIEKRQSVAFWCNPISGHATLYWYQQILGQGPKLLIQFQNNGVVDDSQLPKDRFSAERLKGVDSTLKIQPAKLEDSAVYLCASSLDLLAEAFFGQGTRLTVV.

This clonotype was found a few times. The chain employs TRBV4-1 and TRBJ2-3, with a possible D match to TRBD2 (6 bases). Trimming removed 1 base at V and 4 bases at J, with 21 bases between. Per the germline V gene, CDR1 is MGHRA and CDR2 is YSYEKL. The CDR3 extends over 18 amino acids. CDR3 residues: CASSQAQGLTFGSDTQYF. In nucleotides, the CDR3 is TGCGCCAGCAGCCAAGCTCAGGGACTGACTTTCGGATCAGATACGCAGTATTTT.

The gene calls are TRBV12-3 or TRBV12-4 and TRBJ2-1, with D tentatively TRBD2 (5 bases). V was pared by 9 bases and J by 6 bases, with 21 bases between. This CDR3 contains 15 residues. The CDR3 DNA sequence: TGTGCCAGTGTTCGAGGGTTTTTTACATCCAATGAGCAGTTCTTC. It is translated as CASVRGFFTSNEQFF.

The table lists this clonotype with a few counts. The genes are TRBV3-1 and TRBJ2-1; 9 positions match TRBD2. The germline V gene encodes CDR1 LGHDT and CDR2 YNNKEL (reference sequence). V was pared by 1 base and J by 5 bases, with 3 bases of the junction left unmatched. This CDR3 spans 15 amino acids. The CDR3 coding sequence is TGTGCCAGCAGCCAAGTAAGCGGGGGGAACAATGAGCAGTTCTTC. This codes for CASSQVSGGNNEQFF.

The chain carries TRBV20-1 and TRBJ2-3, with TRBD2 as a possible D gene (6 bases). V was clipped by 6 bases and J by 5 bases, with 18 bases between them. Germline assignment: CDR1 DFQATT and CDR2 SNEGSKA (reference sequence). CDR3 length: 14 amino acids. The CDR3: CSAVGTDSRDTQYF. The CDR3 bases are TGCAGTGCCGTTGGGACTGACTCTAGAGATACGCAGTATTTT.

The gene calls are TRBV12-3 or TRBV12-4 and TRBJ2-5; no firm D call. This CDR3 has 13 amino acids. The V gene lost 1 base and the J gene lost 4 bases, with 7 bases spanning the gap. As DNA, the CDR3 is TGTGCCAGCAGTTTAGAGAGAACAGAGACCCAGTACTTC. This sequence encodes CASSLERTETQYF.

The gene calls are TRBV14 and TRBJ2-7, with D hard to call. The CDR3 loop spans 13 amino acids. Germline assignment: CDR1 SGHDN and CDR2 FVKESK. The ends were cut back, 3 bases at V and 4 bases at J, with 10 bases in the middle. DNA of the CDR3: TGTGCCAGCAGCCAGGGCCTGAGGTACGAGCAGTACTTC. It is translated as CASSQGLRYEQYF.

The V gene is TRBV5-6, the J gene TRBJ1-1; 8 nucleotides agree with TRBD1. Germline V gene sequence: CDR1 SGHDT, CDR2 YYEEEE. This CDR3 has 17 residues. V gave up 0 bases and J gave up 0 bases; unmatched junction bases: 7. The CDR3 reads CASSLAGQGHLNTEAFF. CDR3 coding DNA: TGTGCCAGCAGCTTGGCCGGACAGGGCCACTTGAACACTGAAGCTTTCTTT.

The gene calls are TRBV29-1 and TRBJ2-1; 10 bases are shared with TRBD2. This CDR3 spans 14 amino acids. With 4 bases clipped from V and 7 bases from J, the junction kept 7 bases outside the gene matches. Germline V gene sequence: CDR1 SQVTM, CDR2 ANQGSEA. The CDR3 region has the DNA TGCAGCGTTGGAGAGCGGGGGGGCGTAAATGAGCAGTTCTTC. Its protein is CSVGERGGVNEQFF.

CDR3 nucleotides: TGTGCCAGCAGCCCTCTAGGAGAACCCTACGAGCAGTACTTC. It translates to CASSPLGEPYEQYF. The chain recombines TRBV5-6 with TRBJ2-7; unclear D gene. Per the germline V gene, CDR1 is SGHDT and CDR2 is YYEEEE. Deletions cut 4 bases from V and 2 bases from J, with 13 bases between. This CDR3 is built from 14 residues.

This clonotype has a handful of counts. The chain carries TRBV24-1 and TRBJ2-5; D gene uncertain. The ends were cut back, 0 bases at V and 0 bases at J, with 7 bases in the middle. Germline CDR1 reads KGHDR; CDR2 reads SFDVKD. The CDR3 sequence is 15 residues long. The CDR3 sequence is CATSDLDDYQETQYF. In DNA form, the CDR3 reads TGTGCCACCAGTGATTTGGACGATTACCAAGAGACCCAGTACTTC.

J is TRBJ2-5 and V is TRBV20-1, with TRBD1 matching 8 bases. Per germline, CDR1 DFQATT and CDR2 SNEGSKA (reference sequence). The junction had 11 bases not matched to a gene; V was cut back by 5 bases and J by 6 bases. The CDR3 covers 14 residues. Here the CDR3 reads CSAGDRSRLQTQYF. CDR3 DNA sequence: TGCAGTGCTGGGGACAGGAGCCGCCTGCAGACCCAGTACTTC.

Only one count was recorded for this clonotype. The CDR3 region has the DNA TGTGCCAGCAGCCTTGCCGGGCGATCCCAGTACTTC. As protein: CASSLAGRSQYF. The chain couples TRBV7-9 to TRBJ2-5; unclear D gene. Trimming stripped 5 bases from V and 9 bases from J, with 13 bases between. Germline CDR1 SEHNR, CDR2 FQNEAQ (reference sequence). The CDR3 runs to 12 residues.

Comment on this clonotype: A read error is possible here, since a much larger clone lies one base away. The chain recombines TRBV5-1 with TRBJ2-7; D is tentatively TRBD1 or TRBD2 (5 bases each). The CDR3 covers 14 residues. V lost 3 bases and J lost 2, with 12 bases in between. Germline CDR1 reads SGHRS; CDR2 reads YFSETQ. CDR3 nucleotide sequence: TGCGCCAGCAGCTGGTTTGGGGACCCCTACGAGCAGTACTTC. Its protein product is CASSWFGDPYEQYF.

This clonotype came up a few times. The chain joins TRBV10-3 to TRBJ2-1; 15 nucleotides line up with TRBD2. CDR1 is ENHRY and CDR2 is SYGVKD in the germline V gene. The CDR3 spans 23 residues. Trimming removed 7 bases from V and 0 bases from J; junction bases left unmatched: 22. The CDR3 region is CAINNGLTGRTSGRASSYNEQFF. In DNA form, the CDR3 reads TGTGCCATCAACAATGGACTGACGGGGCGGACTAGCGGGAGGGCCAGCTCCTACAATGAGCAGTTCTTC.

This chain links TRBV5-6 with TRBJ1-2, with a tentative D call TRBD1 (5 bases). Trimming took off 1 base at V and 3 bases at J, with 13 bases between the two ends. From germline, CDR1 is SGHDT and CDR2 YYEEEE. CDR3 length: 15 amino acids. In DNA form, the CDR3 reads TGTGCCAGCAGCTTGCGGCCAGGGAGGCACTATGGCTACACCTTC. It specifies CASSLRPGRHYGYTF.

The chain couples TRBV9 to TRBJ2-1; D may be TRBD1 or TRBD2 (5 bases each). Germline assignment: CDR1 SGDLS and CDR2 YYNGEE. The CDR3 is 15 residues long. V lost 4 bases and J lost 0, with 11 bases in between. CDR3 nucleotides: TGTGCCAGCAGCCCTGGGGGACCCTCCTACAATGAGCAGTTCTTC. Protein sequence: CASSPGGPSYNEQFF.

The CDR3 bases are TGTGCCAGCAGTTGGAAGGGACGTTACGAGACCCAGTACTTC. As protein: CASSWKGRYETQYF. The chain is built from TRBV6-5 and TRBJ2-5, with D perhaps TRBD1 or TRBD2 (5 bases each). CDR3 size: 14 residues. Germline V gene sequence: CDR1 MNHEY, CDR2 SVGAGI. The V gene lost 4 bases and the J gene lost 5 bases, with 14 bases spanning the gap.

This chain uses TRBV20-1 with TRBJ2-5; 12 nucleotides agree with TRBD2. Per germline, CDR1 DFQATT and CDR2 SNEGSKA (reference sequence). This CDR3 has 18 residues. The V segment lost 3 bases and the J segment 1 base; nucleotides outside the gene matches: 12. Here the CDR3 reads CSAREPSPGLAGQETQYF. The CDR3 region has the DNA TGCAGTGCTAGGGAGCCTTCACCGGGACTAGCGGGCCAAGAGACCCAGTACTTC.